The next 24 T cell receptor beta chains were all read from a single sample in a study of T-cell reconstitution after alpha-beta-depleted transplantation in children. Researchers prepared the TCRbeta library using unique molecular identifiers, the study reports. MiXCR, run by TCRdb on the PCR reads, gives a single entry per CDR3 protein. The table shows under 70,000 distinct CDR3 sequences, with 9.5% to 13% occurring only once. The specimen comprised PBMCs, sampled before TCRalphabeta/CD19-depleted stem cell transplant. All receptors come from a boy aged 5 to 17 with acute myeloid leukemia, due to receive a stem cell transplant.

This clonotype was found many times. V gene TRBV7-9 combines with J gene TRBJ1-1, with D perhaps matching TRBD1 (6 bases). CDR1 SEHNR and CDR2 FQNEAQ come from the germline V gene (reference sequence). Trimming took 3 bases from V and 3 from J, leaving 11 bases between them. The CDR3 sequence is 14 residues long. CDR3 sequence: CASSLGGAYTEAFF. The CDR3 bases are TGTGCCAGCAGCTTGGGGGGGGCCTACACTGAAGCTTTCTTT.

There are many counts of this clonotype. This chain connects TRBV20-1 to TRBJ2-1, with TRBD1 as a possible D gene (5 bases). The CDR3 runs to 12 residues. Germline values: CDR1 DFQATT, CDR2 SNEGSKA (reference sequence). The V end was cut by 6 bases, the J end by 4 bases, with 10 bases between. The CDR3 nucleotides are TGCAGTGCCATCAACAGGTACAATGAGCAGTTCTTC. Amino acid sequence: CSAINRYNEQFF.

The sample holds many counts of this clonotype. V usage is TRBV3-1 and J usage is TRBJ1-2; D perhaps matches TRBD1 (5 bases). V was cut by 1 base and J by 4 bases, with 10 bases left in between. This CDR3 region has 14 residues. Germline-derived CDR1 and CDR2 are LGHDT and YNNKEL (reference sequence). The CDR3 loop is CASSQGDSSYGYTF. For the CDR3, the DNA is TGTGCCAGCAGCCAAGGAGACAGTTCCTATGGCTACACCTTC.

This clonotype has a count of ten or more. Here the CDR3 DNA reads TGTGCCAGCAGTTACTCGCCGAAAACCCGAAGGGACTATGGCTACACCTTC. Translated, it gives CASSYSPKTRRDYGYTF. The V and J genes are TRBV6-5 and TRBJ1-2, with no clear D. The CDR3 extends over 17 amino acids. V dropped 0 bases and J dropped 3 bases, with 17 bases sitting between them. In germline, CDR1 is MNHEY, CDR2 SVGAGI.

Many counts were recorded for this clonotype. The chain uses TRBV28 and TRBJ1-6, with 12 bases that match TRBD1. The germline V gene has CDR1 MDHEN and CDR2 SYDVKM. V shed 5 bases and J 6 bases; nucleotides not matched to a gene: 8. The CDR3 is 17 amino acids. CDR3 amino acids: CASSPPGQGAFNSPLHF. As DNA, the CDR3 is TGTGCCAGCAGTCCTCCGGGACAGGGGGCTTTTAATTCACCCCTCCACTTT. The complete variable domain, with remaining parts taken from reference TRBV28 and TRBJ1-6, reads DVKVTQSSRYLVKRTGEKVFLECVQDMDHENMFWYRQDPGLGLRLIYFSYDVKMKEKGDIPEGYSVSREKKERFSLILESASTNQTSMYLCASSPPGQGAFNSPLHFGNGTRLTVT.

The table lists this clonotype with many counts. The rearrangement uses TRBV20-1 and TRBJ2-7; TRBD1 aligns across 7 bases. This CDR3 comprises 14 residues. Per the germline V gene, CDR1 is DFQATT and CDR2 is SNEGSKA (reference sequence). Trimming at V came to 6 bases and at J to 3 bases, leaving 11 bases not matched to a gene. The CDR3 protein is CSAPRRDRLYEQYF. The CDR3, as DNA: TGCAGTGCCCCACGCCGGGACAGACTCTACGAGCAGTACTTC.

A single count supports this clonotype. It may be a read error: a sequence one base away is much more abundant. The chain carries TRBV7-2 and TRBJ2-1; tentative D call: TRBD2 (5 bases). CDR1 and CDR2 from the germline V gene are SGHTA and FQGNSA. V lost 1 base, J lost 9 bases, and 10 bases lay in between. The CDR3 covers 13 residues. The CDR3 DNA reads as TGTGCCAGCAGCTTAGGGGCGGGCTTTGAGCAGTTCTTC. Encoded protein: CASSLGAGFEQFF.

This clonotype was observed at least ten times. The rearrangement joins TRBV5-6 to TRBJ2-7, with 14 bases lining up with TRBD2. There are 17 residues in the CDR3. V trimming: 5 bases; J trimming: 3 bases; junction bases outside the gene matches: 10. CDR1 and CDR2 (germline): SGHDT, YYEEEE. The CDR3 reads CASRQPGLAGDNYEQYF. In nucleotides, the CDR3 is TGTGCCAGCAGGCAACCGGGACTAGCGGGAGACAACTACGAGCAGTACTTC.

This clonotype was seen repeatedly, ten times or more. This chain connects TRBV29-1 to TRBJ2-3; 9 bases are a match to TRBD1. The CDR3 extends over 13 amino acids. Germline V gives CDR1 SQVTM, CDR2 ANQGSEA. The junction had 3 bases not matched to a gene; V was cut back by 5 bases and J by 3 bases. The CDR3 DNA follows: TGCAGCGTTCCGGGACAGGGAACAGATACGCAGTATTTT. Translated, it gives CSVPGQGTDTQYF.

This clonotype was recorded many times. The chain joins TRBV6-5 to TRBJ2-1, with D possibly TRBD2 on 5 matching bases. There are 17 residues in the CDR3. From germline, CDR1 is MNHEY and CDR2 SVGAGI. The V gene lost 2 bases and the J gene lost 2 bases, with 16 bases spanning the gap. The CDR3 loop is CASSYAPLQRPYNEQFF. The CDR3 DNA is TGTGCCAGCAGTTACGCCCCTCTTCAGCGGCCCTACAATGAGCAGTTCTTC.

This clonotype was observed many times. CDR3 nucleotide sequence: TGCAGTGCTAGAGATCCGAGACAGGGATCCTACGAGCAGTACTTC. Translated, it gives CSARDPRQGSYEQYF. The J gene is TRBJ2-7, the V gene TRBV20-1, with 7 bases identical to TRBD1. This CDR3 is built from 15 residues. V shed 0 bases, J shed 1 base, and the junction held 6 bases outside the gene matches. Germline V lookup: CDR1 DFQATT, CDR2 SNEGSKA (reference sequence).

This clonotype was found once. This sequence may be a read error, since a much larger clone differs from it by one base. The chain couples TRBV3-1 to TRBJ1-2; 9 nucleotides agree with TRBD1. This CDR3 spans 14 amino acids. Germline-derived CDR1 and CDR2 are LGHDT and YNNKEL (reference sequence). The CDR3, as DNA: TGTACCAGCGCCGATACAGGGGGCGACTATGGCTACACCTTC. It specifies CTSADTGGDYGYTF.

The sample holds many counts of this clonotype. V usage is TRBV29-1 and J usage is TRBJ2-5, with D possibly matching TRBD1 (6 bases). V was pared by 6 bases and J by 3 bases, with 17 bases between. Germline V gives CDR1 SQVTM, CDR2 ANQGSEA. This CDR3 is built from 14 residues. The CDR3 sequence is CSVARGGWKETQYF. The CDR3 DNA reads TGCAGCGTCGCTAGAGGGGGATGGAAAGAGACCCAGTACTTC.

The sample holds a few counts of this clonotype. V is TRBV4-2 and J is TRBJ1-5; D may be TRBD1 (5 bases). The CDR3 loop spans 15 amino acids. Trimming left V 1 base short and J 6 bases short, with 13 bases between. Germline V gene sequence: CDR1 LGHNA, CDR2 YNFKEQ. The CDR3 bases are TGTGCCAGCAGCCAAGTGGGGGTTGTGGCTCAGCCCCAGCATTTT. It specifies CASSQVGVVAQPQHF.

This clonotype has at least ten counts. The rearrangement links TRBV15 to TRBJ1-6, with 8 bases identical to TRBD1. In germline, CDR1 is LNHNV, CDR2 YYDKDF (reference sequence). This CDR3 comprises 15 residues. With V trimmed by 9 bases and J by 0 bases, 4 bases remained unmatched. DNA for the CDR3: TGTGCCACTCGAACAGGGGGCTCCTATAATTCACCCCTCCACTTT. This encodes CATRTGGSYNSPLHF.

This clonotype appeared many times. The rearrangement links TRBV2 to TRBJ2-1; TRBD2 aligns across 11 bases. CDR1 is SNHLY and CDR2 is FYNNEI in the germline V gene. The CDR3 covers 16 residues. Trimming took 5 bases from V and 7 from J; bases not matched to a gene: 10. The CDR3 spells CASSLPGLAVQNEQFF. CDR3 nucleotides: TGTGCCAGCAGTCTCCCGGGACTAGCGGTACAAAATGAGCAGTTCTTC.

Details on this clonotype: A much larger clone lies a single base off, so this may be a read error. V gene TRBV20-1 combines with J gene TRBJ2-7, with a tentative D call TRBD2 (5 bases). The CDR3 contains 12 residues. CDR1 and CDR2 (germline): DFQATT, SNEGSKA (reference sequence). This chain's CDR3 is CSARRASYDQYF. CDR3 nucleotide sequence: TGCAGTGCTCGGCGGGCTTCCTACGACCAGTACTTC.

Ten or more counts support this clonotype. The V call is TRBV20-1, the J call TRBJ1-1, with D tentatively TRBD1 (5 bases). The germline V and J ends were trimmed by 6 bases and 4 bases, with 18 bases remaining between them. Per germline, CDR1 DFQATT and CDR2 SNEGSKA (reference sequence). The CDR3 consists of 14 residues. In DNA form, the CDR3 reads TGCAGTGCCCTTGTTGGAGGGGCGGGCACTGAAGCTTTCTTT. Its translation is CSALVGGAGTEAFF.

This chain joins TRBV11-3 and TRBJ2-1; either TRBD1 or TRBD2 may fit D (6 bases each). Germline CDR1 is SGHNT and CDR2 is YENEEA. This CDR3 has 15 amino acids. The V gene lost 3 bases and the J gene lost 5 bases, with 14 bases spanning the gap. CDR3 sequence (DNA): TGTGCCAGCAGCTTCCTGGGGGGCCTAGACAATGAGCAGTTCTTC. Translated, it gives CASSFLGGLDNEQFF.

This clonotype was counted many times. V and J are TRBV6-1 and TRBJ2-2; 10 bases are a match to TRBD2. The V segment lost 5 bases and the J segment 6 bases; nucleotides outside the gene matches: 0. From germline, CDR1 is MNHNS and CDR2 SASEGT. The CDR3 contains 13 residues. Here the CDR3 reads CASSSGRAGELFF. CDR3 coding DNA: TGTGCCAGCAGTAGCGGGAGGGCCGGGGAGCTGTTTTTT.

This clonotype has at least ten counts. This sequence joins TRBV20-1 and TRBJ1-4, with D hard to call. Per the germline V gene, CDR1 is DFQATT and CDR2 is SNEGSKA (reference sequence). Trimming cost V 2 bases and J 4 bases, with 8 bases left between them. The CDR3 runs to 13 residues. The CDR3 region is CSARTSHNEKLFF. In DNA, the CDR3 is TGCAGTGCTAGAACCAGTCATAATGAAAAACTGTTTTTT.

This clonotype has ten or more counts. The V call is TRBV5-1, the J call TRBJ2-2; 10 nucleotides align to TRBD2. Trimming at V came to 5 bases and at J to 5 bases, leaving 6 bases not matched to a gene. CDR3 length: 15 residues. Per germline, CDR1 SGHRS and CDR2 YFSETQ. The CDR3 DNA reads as TGCGCCAGCAGTCGGCTAGCGGGGGAAACCGGGGAGCTGTTTTTT. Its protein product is CASSRLAGETGELFF.

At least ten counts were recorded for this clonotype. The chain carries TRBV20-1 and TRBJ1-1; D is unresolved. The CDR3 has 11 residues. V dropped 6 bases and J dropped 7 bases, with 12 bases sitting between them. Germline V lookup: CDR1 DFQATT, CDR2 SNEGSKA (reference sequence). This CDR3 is CSATQRREAFF. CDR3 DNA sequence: TGCAGTGCGACTCAGCGCCGTGAAGCTTTCTTT.

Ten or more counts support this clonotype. The CDR3 spells CASSLVAGGYNEQFF. The CDR3 coding sequence is TGCGCCAGCAGCTTGGTAGCGGGGGGCTACAATGAGCAGTTCTTC. The gene calls are TRBV5-1 and TRBJ2-1, with TRBD2 identical over 10 bases. Trimming removed 0 bases from V and 3 bases from J; junction bases left unmatched: 0. This CDR3 has 15 amino acids. Germline assignment: CDR1 SGHRS and CDR2 YFSETQ.